A single sample is the source of the 12 T cell receptor beta chains below, sequenced in a study of blood T cell repertoires in COVID-19. TCRdb's table, derived via immunoSEQ multiplex PCR, lists solely in-frame clones and lacks some. Among fewer than 55,000 clones, over 85% were seen once, and the ten largest hold approximately 10%. Material: peripheral blood. These receptors were obtained from a man aged 80 or over with active or convalescent COVID-19.

The V gene is TRBV18, the J gene TRBJ1-1, with TRBD1 identical over 7 bases. The CDR3 runs 15 residues. Losses at the gene ends were 1 base for V and 1 base for J; bases not matched to a gene: 3. Germline loops: CDR1 KGHSH, CDR2 LQKENI. Written as DNA, the CDR3 is TGTGCCAGCTCACCACGCACAGGGGCGAACACTGAAGCTTTCTTT. It translates to CASSPRTGANTEAFF.

The chain links TRBV30 to TRBJ2-2; TRBD1 matches at 10 bases. In germline, CDR1 is GTSNPN, CDR2 SVGIG (reference sequence). The V and J ends lost 5 bases and 5 bases, in that order; junction bases with no gene match: 8. The CDR3 has 15 amino acids. CDR3 in amino acids: CAWGDDRGRTGELFF. CDR3 sequence (DNA): TGTGCCTGGGGAGACGACAGGGGGCGGACCGGGGAGCTGTTTTTT.

This chain links TRBV6-4 with TRBJ2-1; 12 bases are a match to TRBD2. This CDR3 is 20 amino acids long. The germline gives CDR1 MRHNA, CDR2 SNTAGT. V trimming: 5 bases; J trimming: 0 bases; junction bases outside the gene matches: 14. CDR3: CASSRAGTSGFSSSYNEQFF. As DNA, the CDR3 is TGTGCCAGCAGTAGGGCCGGGACTAGCGGGTTCTCGAGCTCCTACAATGAGCAGTTCTTC.

The chain combines TRBV28 with TRBJ1-2; 9 nucleotides line up with TRBD1. The CDR3 is 13 residues long. The trim removed 4 bases at V and 4 bases at J, leaving 1 base unmatched. Germline CDR1 MDHEN, CDR2 SYDVKM. DNA for the CDR3: TGTGCCAGCAGTTGGGGACAGGGCTATGGCTACACCTTC. As protein: CASSWGQGYGYTF.

The chain is built from TRBV6-6 and TRBJ1-6; tentative D call: TRBD1 (5 bases). Trimming shortened V by 6 bases and J by 10 bases, and 13 bases separated the two germline ends. This CDR3 comprises 13 residues. Per the germline V gene, CDR1 is MNHNY and CDR2 is SVGAGI (reference sequence). DNA of the CDR3: TGTGCCAGCAGGCGAACAGGAGACTCACCCCTCCACTTT. Protein product: CASRRTGDSPLHF.

The rearrangement joins TRBV28 to TRBJ1-1; a weak D match, TRBD1 (5 bases). The CDR3 has 15 amino acids. CDR1 is MDHEN and CDR2 is SYDVKM in the germline V gene. V shed 2 bases and J shed 4 bases, with 14 bases lying between them. CDR3 residues: CASSLGGSRGTEAFF. The CDR3 nucleotides are TGTGCCAGCAGTTTAGGAGGGAGTAGGGGCACTGAAGCTTTCTTT.

V gene TRBV9 combines with J gene TRBJ2-3, with 8 nucleotides matching TRBD2. V lost 2 bases and J lost 4; bases outside the gene matches: 12. Germline V gives CDR1 SGDLS, CDR2 YYNGEE. The CDR3 is 17 residues long. DNA of the CDR3: TGTGCCAGCAGCGTCTACGGGCGGCGGGGGGCCCCAGATACGCAGTATTTT. Translated, it gives CASSVYGRRGAPDTQYF.

The chain employs TRBV15 and TRBJ1-1; no reliable D call. The CDR3 contains 14 residues. CDR1 and CDR2 from the germline V gene are LNHNV and YYDKDF (reference sequence). The V end lost 0 bases, the J end lost 6 bases, and 11 bases lay between the germline ends. The CDR3 loop is CATSRDKAMAEAFF. The CDR3 DNA is TGTGCCACCAGCAGAGATAAAGCCATGGCTGAAGCTTTCTTT.

Notes on this clone: The germline gene is not matched at one end of the junction; a read error may be the cause. This rearrangement joins TRBV2 to TRBJ2-7; 8 bases line up with TRBD1. Germline loops: CDR1 SNHLY, CDR2 FYNNEI. The CDR3 sequence is 12 residues long. The CDR3 nucleotides read TGTGCCAGCTGTGACAGGGGTTACGAGCAGTACTTC. Protein product: CASCDRGYEQYF. Supplemented by reference TRBV2 and TRBJ2-7, the full variable domain reads EPEVTQTPSHQVTQMGQEVILRCVPISNHLYFYWYRQILGQKVEFLVSFYNNEISEKSEIFDDQFSVERPDGSNFTLKIRSTKLEDSAMYFCASCDRGYEQYFGPGTRLTVT.

V is TRBV18 and J is TRBJ1-2; 10 bases match TRBD1. CDR3 length: 14 residues. The germline V gene encodes CDR1 KGHSH and CDR2 LQKENI. V lost 2 bases to trimming and J lost 4 bases; unmatched junction nucleotides: 1. In DNA form, the CDR3 reads TGTGCCAGCTCACCAGACAGGGGGCTCTATGGCTACACCTTC. Encoded protein: CASSPDRGLYGYTF.

The chain recombines TRBV19 with TRBJ1-2; D not resolved. Germline CDR1 and CDR2: LNHDA and SQIVND (reference sequence). V was pared by 5 bases and J by 3 bases, with 13 bases between. The CDR3 totals 14 residues. The CDR3 protein is CASSPQTRDYGYTF. The CDR3 DNA reads TGTGCCAGTAGTCCCCAGACACGCGACTATGGCTACACCTTC. Complete variable domain (other parts from reference TRBV19 and TRBJ1-2): DGGITQSPKYLFRKEGQNVTLSCEQNLNHDAMYWYRQDPGQGLRLIYYSQIVNDFQKGDIAEGYSVSREKKESFPLTVTSAQKNPTAFYLCASSPQTRDYGYTFGSGTRLTVV.

The chain employs TRBV30 and TRBJ2-5, with a weak D call TRBD2 (6 bases). Germline V gene sequence: CDR1 GTSNPN, CDR2 SVGIG (reference sequence). The CDR3 consists of 13 residues. V dropped 1 base and J dropped 3 bases, with 9 bases sitting between them. The CDR3 region is CAWSGGLEETQYF. CDR3 sequence (DNA): TGTGCCTGGAGTGGGGGACTTGAAGAGACCCAGTACTTC.